This T cell receptor (beta chain) was profiled in a study of a mutant IDH1 vaccine in newly diagnosed glioma. Stated time point: week 11, during vaccination. With topical imiquimod, each dose of the vaccine consisted of 300 ug of mutant IDH1 20-mer peptide. Assay used: immunoSEQ multiplex PCR; TCRdb lists only in-frame clones, some missing. In the table there are some 60,000 clones, about 84% of which are singletons. Germline CDR1 and CDR2: SGHRS and YFSETQ. V trimming: 5 bases; J trimming: 5 bases; junction bases outside the gene matches: 4. CDR3 length equals 12 residues. The table lists this clone with a count of one. The antigen is undetermined.

The receptor was isolated from a man aged 25 to 40 with glioma. The chain has TRBV5-1 and TRBJ2-7; 7 bases align to TRBD1. The sequencing here drew on PBMCs, taken from a glioma patient whose treatment included an IDH1 peptide vaccine. The CDR3 DNA follows: TGCGCCAGCAGTCGACAGGGTCACGAGCAGTACTTC. Translated: CASSRQGHEQYF.